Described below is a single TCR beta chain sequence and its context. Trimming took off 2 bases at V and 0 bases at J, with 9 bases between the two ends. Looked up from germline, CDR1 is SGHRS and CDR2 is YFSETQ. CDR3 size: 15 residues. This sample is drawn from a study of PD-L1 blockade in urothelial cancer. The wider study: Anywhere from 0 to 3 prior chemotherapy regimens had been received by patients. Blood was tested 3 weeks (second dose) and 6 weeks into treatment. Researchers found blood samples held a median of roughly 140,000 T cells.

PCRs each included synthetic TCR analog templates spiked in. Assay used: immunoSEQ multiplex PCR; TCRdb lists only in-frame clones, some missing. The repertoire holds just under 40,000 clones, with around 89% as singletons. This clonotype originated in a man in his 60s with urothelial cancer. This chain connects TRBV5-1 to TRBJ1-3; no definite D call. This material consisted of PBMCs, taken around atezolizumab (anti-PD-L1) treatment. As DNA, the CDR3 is TGCGCCAGCAGCTTCGGCGCTAGCTCTGGAAACACCATATATTTT. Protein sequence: CASSFGASSGNTIYF. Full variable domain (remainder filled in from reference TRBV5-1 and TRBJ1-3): KAGVTQTPRYLIKTRGQQVTLSCSPISGHRSVSWYQQTPGQGLQFLFEYFSETQRNKGNFPGRFSGRQFSNSRSEMNVSTLELGDSALYLCASSFGASSGNTIYFGEGSWLTVV.